One and the same sample provided the 18 T cell receptor beta chains below, sequenced in a study of cytotoxic CD8 clonotypes in ibrutinib-treated CLL (dated by TCRdb to the early 2020s). Receptor libraries were prepared by the immunoSEQ multiplex PCR assay. Sourced from immuneACCESS, this table was stored by TCRdb with only in-frame sequences that have V and J called. A share of the clones is absent; for the studies checked, an unresolved V gene accounts for under half, and the remainder has no known explanation. A total of more than 300,000 clones appear in this sample, about 80% of them only once. The top ten hold over 6.5% of the sample. The sequenced sample was PBMCs, obtained before ibrutinib treatment. The receptors stem from a human donor with chronic lymphocytic leukemia.

The rearrangement joins TRBV6-1 to TRBJ1-2; no clear D gene. Germline CDR1 MNHNS, CDR2 SASEGT. Trimming left V 7 bases short and J 4 bases short, with 13 bases between. CDR3 length equals 13 residues. CDR3 in DNA: TGTGCCAGCACCAGAACCCAGATCTATGGCTACACCTTC. Translating it yields CASTRTQIYGYTF.

The rearrangement links TRBV2 to TRBJ2-1; 9 bases align to TRBD1. CDR1 and CDR2 (germline): SNHLY, FYNNEI. The CDR3 runs 14 residues. Unmatched junction bases numbered 12, after V lost 8 bases and J lost 10 bases. CDR3 sequence: CASGKEGTGSEQFF. CDR3 coding DNA: TGTGCCAGCGGGAAGGAGGGGACAGGGAGCGAGCAGTTCTTC.

The rearrangement joins TRBV27 to TRBJ1-1, with D unclear. Germline CDR1 MNHEY, CDR2 SMNVEV (reference sequence). There are 17 residues in the CDR3. V gave up 0 bases and J gave up 0 bases, with 14 bases separating them. CDR3 bases: TGTGCCAGCAGTTTATCTAGCCAGTTACTTATGAACACTGAAGCTTTCTTT. Translating gives CASSLSSQLLMNTEAFF.

The chain combines TRBV11-1 with TRBJ2-3; maybe TRBD2 (5 bases). Germline CDR1 is SGHAT and CDR2 is FQDESV (reference sequence). V was clipped by 0 bases and J by 7 bases, with 14 bases between them. This CDR3 region has 15 residues. In nucleotides, the CDR3 is TGTGCCAGCAGCTTAGCCTTAGGAGTAGCGAATACGCAGTATTTT. It is translated as CASSLALGVANTQYF.

The chain is built from TRBV19 and TRBJ1-4; possibly TRBD1 for D (6 bases). The CDR3 covers 15 residues. Germline CDR1 LNHDA, CDR2 SQIVND (reference sequence). Deletions cut 5 bases from V and 4 bases from J, with 14 bases between. The CDR3 region is CASSANQGFNEKLFF. CDR3 bases: TGTGCCAGTAGTGCCAACCAGGGGTTTAATGAAAAACTGTTTTTT.

This clone was picked up a small number of times. Written as DNA, the CDR3 is TGTGCCATCAGTCAGGGACTAGCGGGAAAAACTAGTGCAGATACGCAGTATTTT. This sequence encodes CAISQGLAGKTSADTQYF. The V gene is TRBV10-3, the J gene TRBJ2-3, with 13 bases lining up with TRBD2. CDR1 is ENHRY and CDR2 is SYGVKD in the germline V gene. V lost 5 bases and J lost 4; bases outside the gene matches: 12. The CDR3 runs to 18 residues.

This chain joins TRBV7-2 and TRBJ2-7; 8 nucleotides line up with TRBD2. The germline V gene has CDR1 SGHTA and CDR2 FQGNSA. The length of the CDR3 is 15 residues. V lost 2 bases, J lost 5 bases, and 8 bases stayed unmatched. CDR3: CASSLRAGGQHEQYF. DNA of the CDR3: TGTGCCAGCAGCTTAAGGGCGGGAGGTCAACACGAGCAGTACTTC.

The rearrangement links TRBV25-1 to TRBJ2-7, with 8 positions matching TRBD2. Germline CDR1 MGHDK, CDR2 SYGVNS. Losses at the gene ends were 0 bases for V and 4 bases for J; bases not matched to a gene: 5. There are 15 residues in the CDR3. The CDR3 loop is CASSEYSGMGYEQYF. In nucleotides, the CDR3 is TGTGCCAGCAGTGAATATAGCGGGATGGGTTACGAGCAGTACTTC.

This clone is a singleton in its sample. The chain carries TRBV4-2 and TRBJ1-1; D perhaps matches TRBD1 (6 bases). V shed 2 bases and J shed 1 base, with 11 bases lying between them. Germline V CDR1 and CDR2: LGHNA, YNFKEQ. The CDR3 sequence is 15 residues long. The CDR3 sequence: CASSQNRAGNTEAFF. As DNA, the CDR3 is TGTGCCAGCAGCCAAAACAGGGCTGGGAACACTGAAGCTTTCTTT.

The rearrangement uses TRBV4-3 and TRBJ1-2, with 8 bases fitting TRBD1. Germline V gene lookup returns CDR1 LGHNA and CDR2 YSLEER. CDR3 length: 16 amino acids. The ends lost 3 bases at V and 5 bases at J; junction bases unmatched: 11. CDR3 DNA sequence: TGCGCCAGCAGCCAGATACAGGGGGTGTTTCGGTATGGCTACACCTTC. Translated, it gives CASSQIQGVFRYGYTF.

The J gene is TRBJ2-1, the V gene TRBV5-5, with 8 bases matching TRBD1. Germline CDR1 is SGHKS and CDR2 is YYEKEE (reference sequence). Trimming took 2 bases from V and 7 from J; bases not matched to a gene: 2. The CDR3 length is 13 residues. CDR3 bases: TGTGCCAGCAGCTTCGACAGGGGTAATGAGCAGTTCTTC. Its protein is CASSFDRGNEQFF.

V usage is TRBV29-1 and J usage is TRBJ2-1; 7 nucleotides align to TRBD2. Germline V gene data show CDR1 as SQVTM and CDR2 as ANQGSEA. The CDR3 consists of 13 residues. J lost 4 bases, V lost 6 bases, and 6 bases had no gene match. The CDR3 reads CSVLLADYNEQFF. The CDR3 nucleotides are TGCAGCGTCCTTCTAGCGGATTACAATGAGCAGTTCTTC.

The V call is TRBV5-1, the J call TRBJ1-4; 8 nucleotides agree with TRBD1. Losses at the gene ends were 3 bases for V and 5 bases for J; bases not matched to a gene: 3. There are 14 residues in the CDR3. Germline V gene data show CDR1 as SGHRS and CDR2 as YFSETQ. The CDR3 region is CASSSRGPNEKLFF. In nucleotides, the CDR3 is TGCGCCAGCAGCTCCAGGGGGCCCAATGAAAAACTGTTTTTT. Using reference TRBV5-1 and TRBJ1-4 for the parts outside the CDR3, the full variable domain is KAGVTQTPRYLIKTRGQQVTLSCSPISGHRSVSWYQQTPGQGLQFLFEYFSETQRNKGNFPGRFSGRQFSNSRSEMNVSTLELGDSALYLCASSSRGPNEKLFFGSGTQLSVL.

CDR3 in amino acids: CASSFRTSGMHEQFF. As DNA, the CDR3 is TGTGCCAGCAGCTTTCGAACTAGCGGCATGCATGAGCAGTTCTTC. The V and J genes are TRBV7-2 and TRBJ2-1, with 8 bases aligning to TRBD2. CDR1 and CDR2 from the germline V gene are SGHTA and FQGNSA. This CDR3 is 15 amino acids long. Trimming at V came to 3 bases and at J to 8 bases, leaving 9 bases not matched to a gene.

The chain has TRBV19 and TRBJ1-5; D possibly corresponds to TRBD1 (5 bases). The length of the CDR3 is 16 residues. Trimming cost V 5 bases and J 2 bases, with 16 bases left between them. Per germline, CDR1 LNHDA and CDR2 SQIVND (reference sequence). CDR3 nucleotide sequence: TGTGCCAGTAGTCCAGTTTATGGAGGGGGCAATCAGCCCCAGCATTTT. Residues: CASSPVYGGGNQPQHF.

This rearrangement joins TRBV5-8 to TRBJ1-5; D may be TRBD1 (5 bases). The CDR3 has 15 residues. Germline lookup yields CDR1 SGHTS and CDR2 YDEGEE. Between the trimmed V and J ends, which lost 1 base and 6 bases, there was a span of 14 bases. In nucleotides, the CDR3 is TGTGCCAGCAGCTTGCAGGGATCTTCCGCTCAGCCCCAGCATTTT. Its protein product is CASSLQGSSAQPQHF.

This clone was seen only once. The chain is built from TRBV30 and TRBJ2-3; D gene ambiguous. The germline CDR1 and CDR2 sequences are GTSNPN and SVGIG (reference sequence). The CDR3 spans 15 residues. V was clipped by 0 bases and J by 1 base, with 11 bases between them. CDR3 in amino acids: CAWSVGLTGTDTQYF. CDR3 DNA sequence: TGTGCCTGGAGTGTAGGGCTAACTGGCACAGATACGCAGTATTTT.

The rearrangement uses TRBV5-4 and TRBJ2-5; 11 nucleotides match TRBD2. The CDR3 loop spans 17 amino acids. V dropped 0 bases and J dropped 2; count of bases not matched to a gene: 6. Germline lookup yields CDR1 SGHNT and CDR2 YYREEE (reference sequence). In DNA, the CDR3 is TGTGCCAGCAGCTTGGGGGCCGGGACTAGCGGACAAGAGACCCAGTACTTC. The encoded protein is CASSLGAGTSGQETQYF.